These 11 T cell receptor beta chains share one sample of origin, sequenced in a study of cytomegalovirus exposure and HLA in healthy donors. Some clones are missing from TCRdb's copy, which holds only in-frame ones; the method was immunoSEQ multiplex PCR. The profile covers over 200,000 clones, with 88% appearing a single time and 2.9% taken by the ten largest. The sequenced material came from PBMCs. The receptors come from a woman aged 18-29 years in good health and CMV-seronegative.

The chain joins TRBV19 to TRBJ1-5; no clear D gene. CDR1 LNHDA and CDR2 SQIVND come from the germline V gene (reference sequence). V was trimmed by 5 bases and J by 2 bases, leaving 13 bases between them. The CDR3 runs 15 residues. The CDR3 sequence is CASSVEGRGNQPQHF. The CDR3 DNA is TGTGCCAGTAGTGTGGAGGGTCGGGGCAATCAGCCCCAGCATTTT.

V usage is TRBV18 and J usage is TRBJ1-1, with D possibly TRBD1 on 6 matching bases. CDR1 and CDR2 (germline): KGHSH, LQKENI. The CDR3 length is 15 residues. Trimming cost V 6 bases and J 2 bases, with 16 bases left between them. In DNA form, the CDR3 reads TGTGCCAGCTCGCCTGTGGACAGTTTAAACACTGAAGCTTTCTTT. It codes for CASSPVDSLNTEAFF.

The CDR3: CASSQRPGLADNEQFF. In DNA, the CDR3 is TGCGCCAGCAGCCAAAGGCCGGGACTAGCGGACAATGAGCAGTTCTTC. The chain has TRBV4-3 and TRBJ2-1, with 11 bases that match TRBD2. V dropped 2 bases and J dropped 5; count of bases not matched to a gene: 5. This CDR3 comprises 16 residues. CDR1 and CDR2 from the germline V gene are LGHNA and YSLEER.

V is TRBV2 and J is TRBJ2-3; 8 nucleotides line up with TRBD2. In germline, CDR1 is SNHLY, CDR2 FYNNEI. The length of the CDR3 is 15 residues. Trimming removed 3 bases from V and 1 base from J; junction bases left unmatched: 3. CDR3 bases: TGTGCCAGCAGTGAGGCAGCGGGAGGCACAGATACGCAGTATTTT. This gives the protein CASSEAAGGTDTQYF.

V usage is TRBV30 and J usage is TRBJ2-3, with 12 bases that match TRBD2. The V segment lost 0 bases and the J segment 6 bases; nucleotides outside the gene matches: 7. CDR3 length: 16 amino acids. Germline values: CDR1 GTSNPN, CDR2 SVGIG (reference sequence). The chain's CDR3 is CAWSVGGLAGRDTQYF. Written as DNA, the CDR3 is TGTGCCTGGAGTGTAGGGGGACTAGCGGGCCGTGATACGCAGTATTTT.

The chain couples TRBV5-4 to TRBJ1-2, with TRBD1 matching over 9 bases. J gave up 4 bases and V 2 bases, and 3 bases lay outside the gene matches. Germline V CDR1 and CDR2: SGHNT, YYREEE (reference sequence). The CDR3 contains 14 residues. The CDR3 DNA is TGTGCCAGCAGCTTACAGGGGGCTGGCTATGGCTACACCTTC. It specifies CASSLQGAGYGYTF.

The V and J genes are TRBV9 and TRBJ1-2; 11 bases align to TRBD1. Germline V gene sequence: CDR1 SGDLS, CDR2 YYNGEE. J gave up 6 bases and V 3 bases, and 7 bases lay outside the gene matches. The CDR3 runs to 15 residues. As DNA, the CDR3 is TGTGCCAGCAGCGGCTCAAGGACAGGGGGCCATGGCTACACCTTC. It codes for CASSGSRTGGHGYTF.

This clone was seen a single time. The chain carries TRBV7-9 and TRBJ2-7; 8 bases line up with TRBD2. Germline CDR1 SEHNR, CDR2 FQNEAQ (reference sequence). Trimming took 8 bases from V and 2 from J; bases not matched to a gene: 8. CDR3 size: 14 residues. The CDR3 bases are TGTGCCAGCGGCGTAGCGGGGAGACCCTACGAGCAGTACTTC. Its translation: CASGVAGRPYEQYF.

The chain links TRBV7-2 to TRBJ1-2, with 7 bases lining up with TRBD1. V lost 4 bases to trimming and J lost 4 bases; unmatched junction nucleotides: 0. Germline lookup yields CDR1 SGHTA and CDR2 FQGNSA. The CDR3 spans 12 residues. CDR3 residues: CASSWTGYGYTF. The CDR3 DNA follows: TGTGCCAGCAGCTGGACAGGCTATGGCTACACCTTC.

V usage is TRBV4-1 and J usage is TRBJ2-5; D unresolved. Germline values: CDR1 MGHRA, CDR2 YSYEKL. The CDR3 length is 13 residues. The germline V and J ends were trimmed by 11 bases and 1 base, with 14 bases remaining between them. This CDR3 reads CASSLGGQETQYF. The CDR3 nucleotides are TGCGCCTCCTCCTTAGGCGGCCAAGAGACCCAGTACTTC.

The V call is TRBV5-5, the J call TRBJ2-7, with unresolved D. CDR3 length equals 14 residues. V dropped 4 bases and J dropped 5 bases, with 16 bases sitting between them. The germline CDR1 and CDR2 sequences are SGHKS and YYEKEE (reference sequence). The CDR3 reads CASSIREESHEQYF. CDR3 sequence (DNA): TGTGCCAGCAGCATCCGTGAGGAGTCCCACGAGCAGTACTTC. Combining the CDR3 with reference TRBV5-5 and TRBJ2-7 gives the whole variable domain DAGVTQSPTHLIKTRGQQVTLRCSPISGHKSVSWYQQVLGQGPQFIFQYYEKEERGRGNFPDRFSARQFPNYSSELNVNALLLGDSALYLCASSIREESHEQYFGPGTRLTVT.